This TCR beta chain emerged from a study of early T cells in non-severe SARS-CoV-2 infection. Across the study: Whole-blood bulk RNA, unsorted, was sequenced, and chains were unpaired. General observations from the study: Matching results from VDJdb favored anti-spike CD8 responses, leaving private and CD4 specificities undetected.

Germline V gene sequence: CDR1 DFQATT, CDR2 SNEGSKA (reference sequence). CDR3 length equals 13 residues. With 2 bases clipped from V and 6 bases from J, the junction kept 5 bases outside the gene matches. cDNA molecules, individually, were tagged with unique molecular identifiers. Each CDR3 protein is one row after TCRdb ran MiXCR on the 5' RACE reads. The sample yields more than 90,000 distinct CDR3 sequences, approximately 10% seen once. Comment on this clonotype: Antigen unknown.

The TCR sequence derives from an adult who was a healthcare worker with PCR-confirmed SARS-CoV-2 infection or an uninfected control (not recorded which). Sequencing was done on a sample of whole blood. V gene TRBV20-1 combines with J gene TRBJ1-1; 8 bases map to TRBD1. CDR3 loop: CSARPDRGAEAFF. CDR3 DNA sequence: TGCAGTGCTAGACCCGACAGGGGCGCTGAAGCTTTCTTT.